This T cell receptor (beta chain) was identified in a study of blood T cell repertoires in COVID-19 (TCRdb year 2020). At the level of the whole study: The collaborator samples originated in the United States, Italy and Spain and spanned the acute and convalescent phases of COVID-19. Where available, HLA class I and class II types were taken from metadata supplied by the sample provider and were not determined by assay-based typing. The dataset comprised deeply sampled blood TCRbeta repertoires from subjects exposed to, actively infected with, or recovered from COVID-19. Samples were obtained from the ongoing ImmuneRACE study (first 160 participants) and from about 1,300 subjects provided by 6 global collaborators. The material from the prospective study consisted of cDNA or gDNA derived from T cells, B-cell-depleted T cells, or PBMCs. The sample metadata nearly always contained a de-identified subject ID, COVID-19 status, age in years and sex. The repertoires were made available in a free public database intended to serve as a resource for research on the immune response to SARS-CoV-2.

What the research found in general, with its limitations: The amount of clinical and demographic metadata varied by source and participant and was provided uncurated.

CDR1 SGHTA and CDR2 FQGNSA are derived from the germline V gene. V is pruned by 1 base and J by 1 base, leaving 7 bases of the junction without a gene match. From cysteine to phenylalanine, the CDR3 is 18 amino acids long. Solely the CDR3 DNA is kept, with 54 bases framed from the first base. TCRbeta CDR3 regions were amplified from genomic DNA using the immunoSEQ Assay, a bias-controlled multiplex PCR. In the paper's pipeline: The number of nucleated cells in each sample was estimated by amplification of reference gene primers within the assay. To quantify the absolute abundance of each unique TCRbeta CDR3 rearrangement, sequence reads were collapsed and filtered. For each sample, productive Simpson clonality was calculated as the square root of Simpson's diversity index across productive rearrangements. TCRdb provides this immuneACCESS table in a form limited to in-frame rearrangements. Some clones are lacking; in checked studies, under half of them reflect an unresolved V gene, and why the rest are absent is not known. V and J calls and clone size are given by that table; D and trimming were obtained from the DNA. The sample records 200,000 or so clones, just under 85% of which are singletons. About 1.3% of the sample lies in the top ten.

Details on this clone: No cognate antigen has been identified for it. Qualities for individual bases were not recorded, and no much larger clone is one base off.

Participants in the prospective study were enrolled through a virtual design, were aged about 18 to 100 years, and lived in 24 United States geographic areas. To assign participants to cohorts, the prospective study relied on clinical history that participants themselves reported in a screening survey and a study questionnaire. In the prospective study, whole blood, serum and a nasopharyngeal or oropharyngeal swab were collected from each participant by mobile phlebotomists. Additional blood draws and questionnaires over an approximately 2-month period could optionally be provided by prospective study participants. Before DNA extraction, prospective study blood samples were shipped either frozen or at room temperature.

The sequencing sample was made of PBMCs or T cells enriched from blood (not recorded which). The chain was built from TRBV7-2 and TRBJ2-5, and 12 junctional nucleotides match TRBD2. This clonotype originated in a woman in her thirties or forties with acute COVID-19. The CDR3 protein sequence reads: CASSLGRLAGGTQETQYF. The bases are TGTGCCAGCAGCTTAGGACGTCTAGCGGGGGGGACCCAAGAGACCCAGTACTTC.